The subject of this entry is one T cell receptor (beta chain). This entry is derived from a study of T cell responses to AZD1222 COVID-19 vaccine. Trimming took off 6 bases at V and 1 base at J, with 13 bases between the two ends. Germline V gene sequence: CDR1 MRHNA, CDR2 SNTAGT. The CDR3 is made up of 15 amino acids. Measured with immunoSEQ multiplex PCR; TCRdb has only the in-frame clones, and not every one. The table has 60,000 or so clones, 80% to 90% seen once. The receptor comes from an adult in good health. The sequenced sample was peripheral blood, obtained on day 0 of AZD1222 vaccination. This chain connects TRBV6-4 to TRBJ2-1; D is ambiguous. CDR3 sequence reads: CASSQEEFSYNEQFF. CDR3 sequence (DNA): TGTGCCAGCAGCCAGGAAGAGTTTTCCTACAATGAGCAGTTCTTC.